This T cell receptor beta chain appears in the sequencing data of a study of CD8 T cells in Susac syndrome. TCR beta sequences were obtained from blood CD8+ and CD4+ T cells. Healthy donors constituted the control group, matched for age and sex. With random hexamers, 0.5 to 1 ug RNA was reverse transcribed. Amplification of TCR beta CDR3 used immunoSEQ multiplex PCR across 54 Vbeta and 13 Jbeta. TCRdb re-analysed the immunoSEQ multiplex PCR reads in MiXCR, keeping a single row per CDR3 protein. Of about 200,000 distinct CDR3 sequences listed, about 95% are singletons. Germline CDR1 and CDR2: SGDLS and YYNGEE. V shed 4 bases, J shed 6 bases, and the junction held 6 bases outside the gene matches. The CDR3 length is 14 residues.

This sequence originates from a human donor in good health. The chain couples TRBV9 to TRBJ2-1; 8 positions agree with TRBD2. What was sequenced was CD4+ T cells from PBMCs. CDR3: CASSYGLAVNEQFF. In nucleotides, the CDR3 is TGTGCCAGCAGCTACGGACTAGCCGTCAATGAGCAGTTCTTC.